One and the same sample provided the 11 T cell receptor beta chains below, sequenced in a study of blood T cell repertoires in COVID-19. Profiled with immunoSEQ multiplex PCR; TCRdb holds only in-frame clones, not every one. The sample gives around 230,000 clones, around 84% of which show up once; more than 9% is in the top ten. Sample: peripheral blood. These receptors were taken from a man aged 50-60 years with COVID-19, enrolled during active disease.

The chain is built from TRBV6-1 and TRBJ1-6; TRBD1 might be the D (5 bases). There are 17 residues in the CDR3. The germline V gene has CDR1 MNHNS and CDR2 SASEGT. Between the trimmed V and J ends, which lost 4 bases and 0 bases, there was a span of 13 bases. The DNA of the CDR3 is TGTGCCAGCAGTGCCCGGGACGGGAGCTCCTATAATTCACCCCTCCACTTT. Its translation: CASSARDGSSYNSPLHF.

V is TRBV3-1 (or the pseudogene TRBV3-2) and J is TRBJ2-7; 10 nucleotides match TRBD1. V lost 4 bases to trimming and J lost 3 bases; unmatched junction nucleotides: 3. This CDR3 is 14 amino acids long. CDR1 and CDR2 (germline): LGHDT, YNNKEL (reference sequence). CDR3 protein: CASSPWTGGYEQYF. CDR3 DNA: TGTGCCAGCAGCCCTTGGACAGGGGGCTACGAGCAGTACTTC.

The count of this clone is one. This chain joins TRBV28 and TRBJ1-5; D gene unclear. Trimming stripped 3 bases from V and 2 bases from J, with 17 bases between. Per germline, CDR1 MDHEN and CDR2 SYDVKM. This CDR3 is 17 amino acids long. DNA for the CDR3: TGTGCCAGCAGTTTGGGTCAAGGGAGTAGGGGCAATCAGCCCCAGCATTTT. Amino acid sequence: CASSLGQGSRGNQPQHF.

CDR3 region: CASSIGQGWGNSPLHF. In DNA, the CDR3 is TGTGCCAGCAGCATAGGACAGGGTTGGGGAAATTCACCCCTCCACTTT. The chain is built from TRBV7-6 and TRBJ1-6, with TRBD1 matching 8 bases. V shed 5 bases and J 7 bases; nucleotides not matched to a gene: 10. The CDR3 contains 16 residues. Germline CDR1 reads SGHVS; CDR2 reads FNYEAQ.

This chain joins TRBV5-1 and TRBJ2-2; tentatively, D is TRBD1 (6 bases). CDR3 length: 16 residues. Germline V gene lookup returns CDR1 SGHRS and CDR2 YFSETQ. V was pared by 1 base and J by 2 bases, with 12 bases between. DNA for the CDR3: TGCGCCAGCAGCTTGACCGGGACACCAAACACCGGGGAGCTGTTTTTT. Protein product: CASSLTGTPNTGELFF. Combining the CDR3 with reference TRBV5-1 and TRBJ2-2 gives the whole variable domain KAGVTQTPRYLIKTRGQQVTLSCSPISGHRSVSWYQQTPGQGLQFLFEYFSETQRNKGNFPGRFSGRQFSNSRSEMNVSTLELGDSALYLCASSLTGTPNTGELFFGEGSRLTVL.

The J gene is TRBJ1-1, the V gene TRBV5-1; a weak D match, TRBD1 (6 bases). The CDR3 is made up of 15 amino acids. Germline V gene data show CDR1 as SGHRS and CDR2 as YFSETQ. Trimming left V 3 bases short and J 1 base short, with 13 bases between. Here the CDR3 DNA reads TGCGCCAGCAGCTCTGGGCTGACAGGGAACACTGAAGCTTTCTTT. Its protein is CASSSGLTGNTEAFF.

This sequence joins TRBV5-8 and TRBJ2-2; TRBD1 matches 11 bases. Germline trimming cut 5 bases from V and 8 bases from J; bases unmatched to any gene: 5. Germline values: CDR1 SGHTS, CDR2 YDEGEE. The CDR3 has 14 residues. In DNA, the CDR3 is TGTGCCAGCAGTCGGACAGGGGGCATGGGGGAGCTGTTTTTT. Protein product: CASSRTGGMGELFF.

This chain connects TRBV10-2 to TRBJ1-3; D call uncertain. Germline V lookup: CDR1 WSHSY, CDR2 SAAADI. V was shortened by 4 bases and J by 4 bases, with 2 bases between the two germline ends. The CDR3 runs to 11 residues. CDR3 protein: CASSAGNTIYF. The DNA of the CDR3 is TGCGCCAGCAGTGCGGGAAACACCATATATTTT.

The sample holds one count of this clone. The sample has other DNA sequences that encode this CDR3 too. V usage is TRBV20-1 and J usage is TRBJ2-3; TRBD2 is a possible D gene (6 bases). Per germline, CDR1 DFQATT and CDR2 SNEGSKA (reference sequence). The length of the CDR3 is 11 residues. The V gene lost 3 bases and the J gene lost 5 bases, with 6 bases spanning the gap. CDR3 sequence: CSARGGDTQYF. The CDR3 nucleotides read TGCAGTGCTAGGGGAGGAGATACGCAGTATTTT.

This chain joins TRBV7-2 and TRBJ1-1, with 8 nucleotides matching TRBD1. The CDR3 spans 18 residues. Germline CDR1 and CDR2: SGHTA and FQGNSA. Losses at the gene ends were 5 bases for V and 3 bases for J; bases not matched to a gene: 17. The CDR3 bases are TGTGCCAGCAGCCCACGTGGGACAGGAGTGGGGAGGGACACTGAAGCTTTCTTT. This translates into CASSPRGTGVGRDTEAFF.

This CDR3 is CASRQGAHQPQHF. As DNA, the CDR3 is TGTGCCAGCAGGCAGGGGGCGCATCAGCCCCAGCATTTT. This chain uses TRBV12-3 or TRBV12-4 with TRBJ1-5, with 8 bases matching TRBD1. The CDR3 spans 13 residues. V lost 6 bases, J lost 5 bases, and 3 bases stayed unmatched.